This TCR beta chain was captured by sequencing in a study of PD-1 blockade in mismatch repair-deficient tumors. With 3 bases removed from V and 1 base from J, the gap between germline ends came to 10 bases. Germline-derived CDR1 and CDR2 are SGHRS and YFSETQ. The CDR3 is 14 residues long. The assay was immunoSEQ multiplex PCR, and TCRdb's table has in-frame clones only and misses some. The sample shows roughly 50,000 clones, over 70% of them seen only once. The clonotype was recovered from an adult with mismatch repair-deficient cancer. This sample comprised peripheral blood, obtained approximately 18 weeks after starting pembrolizumab. The V and J genes are TRBV5-1 and TRBJ1-1; no reliable D call. DNA for the CDR3: TGCGCCAGCAGCTCCTATGAGGGGAACACTGAAGCTTTCTTT. It codes for CASSSYEGNTEAFF.